Listed below are T cell receptor beta chains from one sample, sequenced in a study of T-cell reconstitution after alpha-beta-depleted transplantation in children. TCRdb reprocessed the PCR reads with MiXCR, giving one entry per CDR3 protein. The table includes 450,000 to 600,000 distinct CDR3 sequences, over 10% detected once. The sample consisted of PBMCs, mostly from graft donor cells, taken 360 days after TCRalphabeta/CD19-depleted stem cell transplant. These receptor sequences come from a male patient younger than 18 who had a stem cell transplant for acute myeloid leukemia, so the T cells may come from the graft donor. Both conserved end residues are part of each CDR3. D genes are given only for firm matches. The size field is filled for only some rows; it gives once, few, many or a size class.

J gene,D gene,V gene,clone size,CDR3 protein,CDR3 DNA
TRBJ2-1,TRBD2,TRBV28,few,CASTPGGRSNEQFF,TGTGCCAGCACCCCGGGAGGAAGGTCGAATGAGCAGTTCTTC
TRBJ2-3,TRBD2,TRBV7-6,-,CASTNPLKTGGPLDTQYF,TGTGCCAGCACAAACCCCTTAAAGACGGGAGGGCCGCTCGATACGCAGTATTTT
TRBJ2-1,-,TRBV12-3/TRBV12-4,many,CASSLRGDEQFF,TGTGCCAGCAGTTTAAGGGGAGATGAGCAGTTCTTC
TRBJ1-2,-,TRBV21-1,few,CASSRLDRGVIGYTF,TGTGCCAGCAGCAGGCTGGACAGGGGAGTAATTGGCTACACCTTC
TRBJ1-1,-,TRBV6-2/TRBV6-3,few,CASSSGTLLSEAFF,TGTGCCAGCAGTTCCGGGACCCTGTTAAGTGAAGCTTTCTTT
TRBJ2-1,-,TRBV20-1,few,CSVGTVPYNEQFF,TGCAGTGTTGGGACCGTGCCGTACAATGAGCAGTTCTTC
TRBJ2-7,-,TRBV9,few,CASSVEDGGAYEQYF,TGTGCCAGCAGCGTAGAGGACGGAGGGGCCTACGAGCAGTACTTC
TRBJ2-7,TRBD1,TRBV28,-,CASSLRSDRELIF,TGTGCCAGCAGTTTACGCTCGGACAGGGAGTTAATCTTC
TRBJ1-3,-,TRBV7-9,-,CASSPSGSRASGNTIYF,TGTGCCAGCAGCCCCTCCGGGAGCCGGGCTTCTGGAAACACCATATATTTT
TRBJ2-7,TRBD2,TRBV24-1,few,CATGTGGPVYEQYF,TGTGCCACCGGGACGGGAGGGCCCGTTTACGAGCAGTACTTC
TRBJ1-5,-,TRBV20-1,once,CSARGQVGYSNQPQHF,TGCAGTGCTAGAGGGCAGGTTGGTTATAGCAATCAGCCCCAGCATTTT
TRBJ2-2,-,TRBV7-6,many,CASSPSTGTRNTGELFF,TGTGCCAGCAGCCCCTCAACCGGGACGAGAAACACCGGGGAGCTGTTTTTT
TRBJ2-3,TRBD1,TRBV9,few,CASSGAGGRDTQYF,TGTGCCAGCAGCGGGGCAGGGGGTAGAGATACGCAGTATTTT
TRBJ2-1,-,TRBV28,few,CASSLAIPYNEQFF,TGTGCCAGCAGTTTAGCAATCCCCTACAATGAGCAGTTCTTC
TRBJ2-1,-,TRBV5-6,many,CASSNPTRDNEQFF,TGTGCCAGCAGCAACCCTACTCGCGACAATGAGCAGTTCTTC
TRBJ2-1,TRBD2,TRBV7-6,-,CASSGASGTRYNEQFF,TGTGCCAGCAGCGGGGCTAGCGGGACTCGATACAATGAGCAGTTCTTC
TRBJ2-5,-,TRBV7-6,few,CASSPPGVQKGQETQYF,TGTGCCAGCAGCCCTCCCGGGGTACAGAAAGGCCAAGAGACCCAGTACTTC
TRBJ1-1,-,TRBV7-3,-,CASSLQGRDTEAFF,TGTGCCAGCAGCTTACAGGGGAGGGACACTGAAGCTTTCTTT